The 8 T cell receptor beta chains below come from one sample, sequenced in a study of beta chain features in type 1 diabetes. These TCRs' antigens remain unknown. Overall study results and limits: Shorter TCRB CDR3s, moderately but significantly so, marked every one of the four CD4+ subsets in Type 1 diabetes patients.

Isolated RNA was reverse transcribed in full, so expressed TCRB transcripts were sequenced. Using immunoSEQ multiplex PCR, the repertoire was profiled, and TCRdb retains in-frame clones only, with some absent. Of 250,000 or so clones listed, about 14% are singletons. The sequenced material came from naive CD4+ T cells from blood. These receptors all come from a young man with type 1 diabetes.

The chain recombines TRBV7-2 with TRBJ2-7, with TRBD2 identical over 7 bases. Germline V gene sequence: CDR1 SGHTA, CDR2 FQGNSA. V gave up 3 bases and J gave up 4 bases; unmatched junction bases: 9. The CDR3 spans 15 residues. The CDR3 DNA sequence: TGTGCCAGCAGCTTCGGACCGGGAGGAGGGTACGAGCAGTACTTC. Translated: CASSFGPGGGYEQYF.

This clone was observed a few times. The CDR3 DNA is TGTGCCAGCAGCCTCTCGTCGGGGAACACTGAAGCTTTCTTT. It encodes CASSLSSGNTEAFF. J is TRBJ1-1 and V is TRBV7-9; D not certain. The CDR3 totals 14 residues. Germline loops: CDR1 SEHNR, CDR2 FQNEAQ (reference sequence). Trimming cost V 5 bases and J 1 base, with 11 bases left between them.

The rearrangement links TRBV6-5 to TRBJ2-1; 15 positions agree with TRBD2. The length of the CDR3 is 14 residues. The J segment lost 7 bases and the V segment lost 6 bases, leaving 1 base of the junction unmatched. CDR1 is MNHEY, CDR2 SVGAGI, per germline. CDR3 in amino acids: CASRGTSGRNEQFF. The CDR3 DNA sequence: TGTGCCAGCAGGGGGACTAGCGGGAGGAATGAGCAGTTCTTC.

The V call is TRBV23-1, the J call TRBJ1-1; the D gene is possibly TRBD1 (6 bases). TRBV23-1 counts as an open reading frame of uncertain function. V lost 6 bases, J lost 5 bases, and 13 bases lay in between. The CDR3 is 13 residues long. The CDR3 spells CASRDRWGTEAFF. The CDR3 DNA reads as TGCGCCAGCAGAGACAGGTGGGGAACTGAAGCTTTCTTT.

The chain has TRBV18 and TRBJ1-1; 7 bases agree with TRBD1. Germline V lookup: CDR1 KGHSH, CDR2 LQKENI. The CDR3 runs to 14 residues. After removal of 3 bases from V and 6 bases from J, the junction contained 7 bases not matched to a gene. CDR3 in amino acids: CASSPDRVRSEAFF. The CDR3 coding sequence is TGTGCCAGCTCACCCGACAGGGTTAGATCTGAAGCTTTCTTT.

The rearrangement links TRBV7-9 to TRBJ1-4, with D maybe TRBD1 (6 bases). This CDR3 region has 15 residues. V lost 3 bases and J lost 6, with 14 bases in between. The germline CDR1 and CDR2 sequences are SEHNR and FQNEAQ (reference sequence). As DNA, the CDR3 is TGTGCCAGCAGCTTCGAAGGGGGAGACTATGAAAAACTGTTTTTT. Amino acid sequence: CASSFEGGDYEKLFF.

In this sample, this clone turned up a few times. The chain has TRBV9 and TRBJ2-5; 7 bases are shared with TRBD2. CDR1 SGDLS and CDR2 YYNGEE come from the germline V gene. Trimming took 0 bases from V and 4 from J; bases not matched to a gene: 6. The CDR3 extends over 15 amino acids. The CDR3 loop reads CASSVVGAGPETQYF. For the CDR3, the DNA is TGTGCCAGCAGCGTAGTGGGAGCGGGACCAGAGACCCAGTACTTC.

This sequence joins TRBV29-1 and TRBJ1-3; D call uncertain. Trimming shortened V by 6 bases and J by 0 bases, and 9 bases separated the two germline ends. The CDR3 extends over 13 amino acids. Germline-derived CDR1 and CDR2 are SQVTM and ANQGSEA. CDR3 loop: CSVVAISGNTIYF. The CDR3 DNA sequence: TGCAGCGTGGTGGCCATCTCTGGAAACACCATATATTTT.